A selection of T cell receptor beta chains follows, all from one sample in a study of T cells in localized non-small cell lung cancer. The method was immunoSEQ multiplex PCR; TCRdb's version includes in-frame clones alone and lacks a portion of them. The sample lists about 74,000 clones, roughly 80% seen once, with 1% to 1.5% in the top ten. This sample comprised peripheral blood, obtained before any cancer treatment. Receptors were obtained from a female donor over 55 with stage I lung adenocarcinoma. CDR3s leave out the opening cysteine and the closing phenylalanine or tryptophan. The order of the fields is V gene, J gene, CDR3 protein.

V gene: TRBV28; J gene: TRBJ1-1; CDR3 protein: ATGTFLTEAF
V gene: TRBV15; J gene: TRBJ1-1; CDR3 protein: ATSRGDRGEWTEAF
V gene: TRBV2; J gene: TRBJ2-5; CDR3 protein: ASSGDSGGQETQY
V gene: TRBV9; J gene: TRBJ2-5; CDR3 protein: ASSYGDGETQY
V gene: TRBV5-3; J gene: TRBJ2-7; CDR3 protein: ARSTPPSSGSYEQY
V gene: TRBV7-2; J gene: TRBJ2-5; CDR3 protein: ASSFMGQETQY
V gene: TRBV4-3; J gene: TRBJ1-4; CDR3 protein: ASSPRKREKLF
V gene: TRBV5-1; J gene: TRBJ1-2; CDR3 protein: ASSPAGGAGGYT
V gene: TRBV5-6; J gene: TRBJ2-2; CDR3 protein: ASSSPGQGTTGELF
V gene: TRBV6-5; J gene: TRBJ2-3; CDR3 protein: ASSDSGSSTDTQY
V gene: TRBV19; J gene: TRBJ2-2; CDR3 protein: ASSINRNTGELF
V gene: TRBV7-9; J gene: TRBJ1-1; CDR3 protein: ASSLHGTGNTEAF
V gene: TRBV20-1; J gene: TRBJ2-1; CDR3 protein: SARRDNEQF
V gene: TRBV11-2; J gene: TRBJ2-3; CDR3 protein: ASSLLRGGRDTQY